This TCR beta chain was profiled in a study of blood T cells in healthy people across ages. Healthy Caucasian individuals from Russia aged roughly 6 to 90 served as donors. Isolation per sample recovered at least 7 million PBMCs. This clonotype was observed once. Its target is not known. Overall study findings and caveats: With age, beta diversity per million T cells declined roughly linearly, significantly by 40.

A J-beta primer mix and a sample-barcoded 5' primer were used in a second PCR of about 7 to 12 cycles. TCRdb itself ran the 5' RACE reads through MiXCR, one entry per CDR3 protein. The sample includes some 1.6 million distinct CDR3 sequences, 30% to 40% of them seen just once. This receptor was taken from a woman aged 25 to 39 in good health. Sequenced sample: blood.

CDR3 bases: TGTGCCAGCGCGTCGGGCAGGGGACGATCGAACATTCAGTACTTC. This sequence encodes CASASGRGRSNIQYF. The chain has TRBV5-8 and TRBJ2-5; D may be TRBD1 (6 bases). The assigned J gene may be wrong: the sequence end matches TRBJ2-4 better. The CDR3 totals 15 residues. Germline CDR1 reads SGHTS; CDR2 reads YDEGEE.